Presented here are 5 T cell receptor beta chains from one specimen sequenced in a study of blood T cell repertoires in COVID-19. Here immunoSEQ multiplex PCR was the method, and the copy in TCRdb shows in-frame clones only, minus some. This table has 150,000 to 200,000 clones, under 90% appearing once. Source material: peripheral blood. The receptors originated from a person aged 70 to 80 with COVID-19, enrolled during active disease.

The chain employs TRBV19 and TRBJ1-2, with 7 bases aligning to TRBD1. In germline, CDR1 is LNHDA, CDR2 SQIVND (reference sequence). CDR3 length: 12 residues. The CDR3 here is CASRGQSYGYTF. CDR3 coding DNA: TGTGCTTCCCGGGGACAGTCTTATGGCTACACCTTC.

V and J are TRBV11-2 and TRBJ1-4; D is possibly TRBD1 (5 bases). CDR3 length equals 15 residues. Germline assignment: CDR1 SGHAT and CDR2 FQNNGV. Between the trimmed V and J ends, which lost 5 bases and 8 bases, there was a span of 18 bases. The CDR3 DNA reads as TGTGCCAGCAGCCCCGCCGGGGCCGGGGGAGAAAAACTGTTTTTT. It translates to CASSPAGAGGEKLFF.

The V call is TRBV7-2, the J call TRBJ1-6; 12 bases match TRBD1. The V segment lost 8 bases and the J segment 9 bases; nucleotides outside the gene matches: 8. The CDR3 runs to 15 residues. Germline lookup yields CDR1 SGHTA and CDR2 FQGNSA. The CDR3 DNA reads TGTGCCAGCCAAAGCAGGGGACAGGGGGCTTCACCCCTCCACTTT. Its translation is CASQSRGQGASPLHF.

This chain links TRBV28 with TRBJ2-1; 12 nucleotides align to TRBD2. Germline lookup yields CDR1 MDHEN and CDR2 SYDVKM. The V and J ends lost 5 bases and 3 bases, in that order; junction bases with no gene match: 2. The CDR3 contains 15 residues. The DNA for the CDR3 is TGTGCCAGCAGTCTAGCGGGAGGGTACTACAATGAGCAGTTCTTC. It codes for CASSLAGGYYNEQFF.

This chain joins TRBV12-3 or TRBV12-4 and TRBJ2-1; no definite D call. Between the trimmed V and J ends, which lost 6 bases and 4 bases, there was a span of 10 bases. This CDR3 has 13 amino acids. The CDR3 nucleotides read TGTGCCAGCAGGCTCTCCCAGTACAATGAGCAGTTCTTC. Its translation: CASRLSQYNEQFF.